The 4 T cell receptor beta chains listed next were all sequenced from one sample in a study of blood T cell repertoires in COVID-19. The method was immunoSEQ multiplex PCR; TCRdb's version includes in-frame clones alone and lacks a portion of them. The sample yields 150,000 to 200,000 clones, about 84% seen once. The sample taken for sequencing was PBMCs or T cells enriched from blood (not recorded which). All receptors derive from a middle-aged man who had recovered from COVID-19.

This rearrangement joins TRBV5-1 to TRBJ1-4, with a tentative D call TRBD1 (6 bases). CDR3 length: 17 amino acids. Deletions cut 0 bases from V and 7 bases from J, with 19 bases between. From germline, CDR1 is SGHRS and CDR2 YFSETQ. CDR3 residues: CASSLGWTEGLSEKLFF. Here the CDR3 DNA reads TGCGCCAGCAGCTTGGGCTGGACAGAGGGCCTAAGTGAAAAACTGTTTTTT.

V is TRBV19 and J is TRBJ1-4; D perhaps matches TRBD1 (6 bases). CDR3 length: 15 residues. Trimming stripped 3 bases from V and 5 bases from J, with 13 bases between. Looked up from germline, CDR1 is LNHDA and CDR2 is SQIVND (reference sequence). DNA of the CDR3: TGTGCCAGTAGTATGTCCACCGGGACAAATGAAAAACTGTTTTTT. Protein: CASSMSTGTNEKLFF.

The rearrangement joins TRBV28 to TRBJ1-5, with unresolved D. Germline V gene lookup returns CDR1 MDHEN and CDR2 SYDVKM. V gave up 4 bases and J gave up 0 bases, with 13 bases separating them. This CDR3 has 16 amino acids. The CDR3 DNA follows: TGTGCCAGCAGTTCAGCGGCCCGCTATAGCAATCAGCCCCAGCATTTT. It encodes CASSSAARYSNQPQHF.

This clone was seen a single time. The V and J genes are TRBV2 and TRBJ1-1; TRBD1 agrees at 9 bases. The germline V gene has CDR1 SNHLY and CDR2 FYNNEI. The CDR3 has 13 amino acids. J lost 10 bases, V lost 4 bases, and 7 bases had no gene match. Here the CDR3 reads CASSGQGGVVAFF. Written as DNA, the CDR3 is TGTGCCAGCAGTGGACAGGGGGGTGTGGTAGCTTTCTTT. Complete variable domain (other parts from reference TRBV2 and TRBJ1-1): EPEVTQTPSHQVTQMGQEVILRCVPISNHLYFYWYRQILGQKVEFLVSFYNNEISEKSEIFDDQFSVERPDGSNFTLKIRSTKLEDSAMYFCASSGQGGVVAFFGQGTRLTVV.